This TCR beta chain was captured in a study of cytomegalovirus exposure and HLA in healthy donors. The CDR3 sequence is 14 residues long. Germline CDR1 reads LNHDA; CDR2 reads SQIVND (reference sequence). V dropped 4 bases and J dropped 3 bases, with 12 bases sitting between them. The PCR used 60 Vbeta and 13 Jbeta primers. Repertoires were generated with immunoSEQ multiplex PCR, while TCRdb's copy carries only in-frame clones and drops some. The sample includes roughly 120,000 clones, 65% to 80% of them seen just once. The chain couples TRBV19 to TRBJ1-2; D uncertain. The sequence derives from a human donor in good health. Sequencing was done on a sample of PBMCs. The DNA for the CDR3 is TGTGCCAGTAGTAACGACAAGAATGACTATGGCTACACCTTC. As protein: CASSNDKNDYGYTF. Complete variable domain (other parts from reference TRBV19 and TRBJ1-2): DGGITQSPKYLFRKEGQNVTLSCEQNLNHDAMYWYRQDPGQGLRLIYYSQIVNDFQKGDIAEGYSVSREKKESFPLTVTSAQKNPTAFYLCASSNDKNDYGYTFGSGTRLTVV.